Listed below are T cell receptor beta chains from one sample, sequenced in a study of blood T cell repertoires in COVID-19. Using immunoSEQ multiplex PCR, the repertoire was profiled, and TCRdb retains in-frame clones only, with some absent. The sample includes fewer than 350,000 clones, approximately 90% seen only once; the top ten take around 6.8%. Material for sequencing was peripheral blood. The receptor source for this set is a woman younger than 45 with COVID-19, enrolled during active disease. CDR3s include the opening cysteine and the closing phenylalanine or tryptophan. The D gene is left open where the match is weak. For some rows the clone size is stated as once, few or many, or as a class when expanded; others skip it.

V gene,D gene,J gene,clone size,CDR3 DNA,CDR3 protein
TRBV7-6,TRBD1,TRBJ1-1,-,TGTGCCAGCAGCGACGAGGACAGGGTAGCTTTCTTT,CASSDEDRVAFF
TRBV4-3,-,TRBJ1-4,-,TGCGCCAGCAGCCAAGGCGGGAGGATGGGTGAAAAACTGTTTTTT,CASSQGGRMGEKLFF
TRBV5-1,-,TRBJ2-1,-,TGCGCCAGCAGCTTAGGGGGTACTGGCAATGAGCAGTTCTTC,CASSLGGTGNEQFF
TRBV28,TRBD1,TRBJ2-3,-,TGTGCCAGCAGCCTGGGGACAGGGGCTTCAGATACGCAGTATTTT,CASSLGTGASDTQYF
TRBV6-6,-,TRBJ1-6,-,TGTGCCAGCAGCGGAGGGGCGAATTCACCCCTCCACTTT,CASSGGANSPLHF
TRBV5-5,-,TRBJ2-3,-,TGTGCCAGCAGCCGGGGAGTGGGTGGTACAGATACGCAGTATTTT,CASSRGVGGTDTQYF
TRBV9,TRBD1,TRBJ2-5,-,TGTGCCAGCAGCGCCGGGACAGGACAAGAGACCCAGTACTTC,CASSAGTGQETQYF
TRBV5-1,TRBD2,TRBJ2-1,-,TGCGCCAGCAGCTGGTGGACTAGCGGTGACAATGAGCAGTTCTTC,CASSWWTSGDNEQFF
TRBV2,TRBD1,TRBJ1-4,-,TGTGCCAGCAAGTCCGACAGGGGACGGGCCGAAAAACTGTTTTTT,CASKSDRGRAEKLFF
TRBV5-4,TRBD1,TRBJ2-3,-,TGTGCCAGCAGCTGGGGGACAGAGAGAGGCAGAACGCAGTATTTT,CASSWGTERGRTQYF
TRBV11-2,-,TRBJ1-2,-,TGTGCCAGCAGCCCCCGCGGGGGGGGTGACTATGGCTACACCTTC,CASSPRGGGDYGYTF
TRBV2,-,TRBJ1-2,-,TGTGCCAGCAGTGAAGCCCTAGGACATAACTATGGCTACACCTTC,CASSEALGHNYGYTF
TRBV5-4,-,TRBJ1-6,-,TGTGCCAGCAGCTCGGGGATTTCACCCCTCCACTTT,CASSSGISPLHF
TRBV18,TRBD1,TRBJ2-3,-,TGTGCCAGCCGGCTGGACAGGGCAGCAGATACGCAGTATTTT,CASRLDRAADTQYF
TRBV30,TRBD2,TRBJ2-7,-,TGTGCCTGGAGTGTACGACTAGCGGGATCAGGCGAGCAGTACTTC,CAWSVRLAGSGEQYF
TRBV19,-,TRBJ1-1,-,TGTGCCAGTAGTGCCCCGACATCCATGAACACTGAAGCTTTCTTT,CASSAPTSMNTEAFF
TRBV30,-,TRBJ1-5,once,TGTGCCTGGAGTGTTACAGGGTGGCCCCGGCTTAGCAATCAGCCCCAGCATTTT,CAWSVTGWPRLSNQPQHF
TRBV19,TRBD1,TRBJ1-2,-,TGTGCCAGTAGTACACAGGGGGCGGATGGCTACACCTTC,CASSTQGADGYTF
TRBV3-1/TRBV3-2,-,TRBJ2-7,few,TGTGCCAGCAGCCAAGAAATAGCCCACCCCTACGAGCAGTACTTC,CASSQEIAHPYEQYF
TRBV3-1/TRBV3-2,-,TRBJ2-7,-,TGTGCCAGCAGCCAGCGGTCGGGATACGAGCAGTACTTC,CASSQRSGYEQYF
TRBV27,TRBD1,TRBJ1-4,-,TGTGCCAGCAGTTCCTCCGGGACAGGGAATGAAAAACTGTTTTTT,CASSSSGTGNEKLFF
TRBV19,TRBD2,TRBJ2-1,-,TGTGCCAGTAGGGCTAGCGGGACGGGGGGGCAGTTCTTC,CASRASGTGGQFF
TRBV15,TRBD2,TRBJ2-2,-,TGTGCCACCAGCACAGGGACTAGCGAGAACACCGGGGAGCTGTTTTTT,CATSTGTSENTGELFF
TRBV4-1,-,TRBJ2-1,-,TGCGCCAGCAGCCAAGTCCTATACAATGAGCAGTTCTTC,CASSQVLYNEQFF
TRBV12-3/TRBV12-4,-,TRBJ2-1,-,TGTGCCAGCTCAGACAGGCGCAATGAGCAGTTCTTC,CASSDRRNEQFF
TRBV19,TRBD1,TRBJ1-6,-,TGTGCCAGTAGTTCCGGAACCGGGACAGGGTTGAATTCACCCCTCCACTTT,CASSSGTGTGLNSPLHF
TRBV7-9,TRBD1,TRBJ2-7,-,TGTGCCAGCAGCTCGCCCGGGACAGGGGCCTACGAGCAGTACTTC,CASSSPGTGAYEQYF
TRBV5-4,TRBD1,TRBJ2-7,-,TGTGCCAGCAGCCGGGGGACAGGGCGCTACGAGCAGTACTTC,CASSRGTGRYEQYF
TRBV10-3,TRBD1,TRBJ1-1,-,TGTGCCATCAGCAGGGGACAGCTGAACACTGAAGCTTTCTTT,CAISRGQLNTEAFF
TRBV29-1,TRBD1,TRBJ1-1,many,TGCAGCGTTGGGCTCGGGACAGGGGCGAACACTGAAGCTTTCTTT,CSVGLGTGANTEAFF
TRBV18,TRBD1,TRBJ1-2,once,TGTGCCAGCTCGCCTCAGGGGGACTATGGCTACACCTTC,CASSPQGDYGYTF
TRBV19,-,TRBJ1-6,-,TGTGCCAGTACCCCCGGGCGGAGGTACTCACCCCTCCACTTT,CASTPGRRYSPLHF
TRBV29-1,-,TRBJ2-7,few,TGCAGCGCCGAGCAGGGTCTCTACGAGCAGTACTTC,CSAEQGLYEQYF
TRBV7-3,-,TRBJ2-1,-,TGTGCCAGCAGCTTAGTTCTGAGGGAAAGGGACAATGAGCAGTTCTTC,CASSLVLRERDNEQFF
TRBV10-1,-,TRBJ2-2,-,TGCGCCAGCAGCGACCGGGTCCTTAACACCGGGGAGCTGTTTTTT,CASSDRVLNTGELFF
TRBV6-5,-,TRBJ1-2,-,TGTGCCAGCAGTTACTCGGTACAGCTAACTAACTATGGCTACACCTTC,CASSYSVQLTNYGYTF
TRBV2,-,TRBJ1-4,-,TGTGCCAGCATGACAGAGCATAATGAAAAACTGTTTTTT,CASMTEHNEKLFF
TRBV15,-,TRBJ2-7,-,TGTGCCACCAGCAGAGTAGACAGTACCTACGAGCAGTACTTC,CATSRVDSTYEQYF
TRBV6-5,-,TRBJ1-6,-,TGTGCCAGCAGTCCGGGGGAGGGATTGGATTCACCCCTCCACTTT,CASSPGEGLDSPLHF
TRBV28,-,TRBJ2-3,-,TGTGCCAGCCAAAAAAGGGGTAGTTTTAGCACAGATACGCAGTATTTT,CASQKRGSFSTDTQYF
TRBV7-2,-,TRBJ1-2,-,TGTGCCATCCCGATCCCCCGAGGCACCCACTATGGCTACACCTTC,CAIPIPRGTHYGYTF
TRBV6-1,-,TRBJ1-4,-,TGTGCCAGCAGTGACAGGGTGACTAATGAAAAACTGTTTTTT,CASSDRVTNEKLFF